These 20 T cell receptor beta chains were sequenced from one sample in a study of blood T cells in healthy people across ages. A second PCR of roughly 7 to 11 cycles used a sample-barcoded 5' primer and a J-beta primer mix. TCRdb reanalysed the 5' RACE reads using MiXCR and keeps one entry per CDR3 protein. The repertoire has some 1.7 million distinct CDR3 sequences, roughly 30% of them found once; the top ten carry about 7.7%. Source material: blood. The receptors derive from a woman under 40 in good health.

On this clonotype itself: The junction departs from germline at one end; a sequencing error may be responsible. V usage is TRBV2 and J usage is TRBJ2-7; 9 nucleotides match TRBD1. Germline V gene lookup returns CDR1 SNHLY and CDR2 FYNNEI. The CDR3 runs 15 residues. The CDR3 DNA sequence: TGTGCCAGCAGGGGGACCGGGACAGGGTCCTACGATCAGTACTTC. Protein product: CASRGTGTGSYDQYF. Full variable domain (outside the CDR3, taken from reference TRBV2 and TRBJ2-7): EPEVTQTPSHQVTQMGQEVILRCVPISNHLYFYWYRQILGQKVEFLVSFYNNEISEKSEIFDDQFSVERPDGSNFTLKIRSTKLEDSAMYFCASRGTGTGSYDQYFGPGTRLTVT.

The V call is TRBV14, the J call TRBJ1-6; no clear D. Germline assignment: CDR1 SGHDN and CDR2 FVKESK. This CDR3 comprises 15 residues. The V end was cut by 6 bases, the J end by 10 bases, with 19 bases between. As DNA, the CDR3 is TGTGCCAGCAGTCAAAGGACGGGCTGGAGGTCACCCCTCCACTTT. Amino acids: CASSQRTGWRSPLHF.

This clonotype was seen at least ten times. CDR3 sequence: CSVEDPSVHQETQYF. The CDR3 DNA reads TGCAGCGTTGAAGATCCCTCAGTACACCAAGAGACCCAGTACTTC. The J gene is TRBJ2-5, the V gene TRBV29-1; D call uncertain. The V gene's germline CDR1 is SQVTM and CDR2 ANQGSEA. Trimming removed 0 bases from V and 0 bases from J, with 11 bases in between. This CDR3 region has 15 residues.

The V call is TRBV20-1, the J call TRBJ2-1; D is possibly TRBD2 (5 bases). V dropped 5 bases and J dropped 0 bases, with 20 bases sitting between them. This CDR3 contains 17 residues. The germline V gene encodes CDR1 DFQATT and CDR2 SNEGSKA (reference sequence). CDR3 region: CSAYNVLRGSSYNEQFF. As DNA, the CDR3 is TGCAGTGCTTACAATGTATTAAGAGGGAGCTCCTACAATGAGCAGTTCTTC.

This clonotype turned up a few times. One junction end does not reproduce the germline sequence, and a read error may be involved. V usage is TRBV6-5 and J usage is TRBJ2-2; no clear D gene. The CDR3 runs 12 residues. Germline CDR1 and CDR2: MNHEY and SVGAGI. CDR3 sequence (DNA): TGTTCCAGCAGTTACTCGGGCGGGGAGCTGTTTTTT. Translated: CSSSYSGGELFF.

CDR3 sequence reads: CASSVESMPAGTDTQYF. The CDR3 coding sequence is TGTGCCAGCAGCGTAGAGAGTATGCCAGCGGGGACAGATACGCAGTATTTT. The V gene is TRBV9, the J gene TRBJ2-3; TRBD2 matches at 7 bases. This CDR3 spans 17 amino acids. Germline CDR1 is SGDLS and CDR2 is YYNGEE. Trimming took 0 bases from V and 3 from J; bases not matched to a gene: 10.

This clonotype has just a few counts. The rearrangement joins TRBV14 to TRBJ1-1; D unclear. The germline V and J ends were trimmed by 3 bases and 6 bases, with 14 bases remaining between them. The CDR3 length is 14 residues. The germline CDR1 and CDR2 sequences are SGHDN and FVKESK. CDR3 DNA sequence: TGTGCCAGCAGCCAGCAACAGCGTATGGCTGAAGCTTTCTTT. It is translated as CASSQQQRMAEAFF.

Comments on this clonotype: A read error may account for a junction end that differs from germline. The chain carries TRBV7-6 and TRBJ1-5; TRBD1 might be the D (5 bases). This CDR3 contains 13 residues. CDR1 and CDR2 from the germline V gene are SGHVS and FNYEAQ. This CDR3 is CVSSTRRGQPQHF. As DNA, the CDR3 is TGTGTCAGCAGCACCCGAAGGGGACAGCCCCAGCATTTT.

The chain links TRBV7-2 to TRBJ2-1; no clear D. There are 14 residues in the CDR3. V dropped 3 bases and J dropped 10 bases, with 16 bases sitting between them. Germline V gene data show CDR1 as SGHTA and CDR2 as FQGNSA. CDR3 sequence (DNA): TGTGCCAGCAGCTTCTCTCCCATTGGCTACGAGCAGTTCTTC. It specifies CASSFSPIGYEQFF.

In this sample, this clonotype turned up a few times. The CDR3 region is CASSLSGTGTGETQYF. The CDR3 DNA sequence: TGTGCCAGCAGCTTATCGGGGACTGGGACGGGTGAGACCCAGTACTTC. The chain uses TRBV11-2 and TRBJ2-5; tentatively, D is TRBD2 (6 bases). The ends were cut back, 2 bases at V and 5 bases at J, with 18 bases in the middle. Germline-derived CDR1 and CDR2 are SGHAT and FQNNGV. This CDR3 is 16 amino acids long.

This clonotype was detected only a few times. The chain has TRBV5-1 and TRBJ2-7, with D perhaps matching TRBD1 (6 bases). CDR3 length: 19 amino acids. The ends were cut back, 4 bases at V and 0 bases at J, with 26 bases in the middle. Germline-derived CDR1 and CDR2 are SGHRS and YFSETQ. CDR3 bases: TGCGCCAGCAGCCCTAGACCGGGACACGTCCCCTCGGGCTCCTACGAGCAGTACTTC. Amino acid sequence: CASSPRPGHVPSGSYEQYF.

This chain links TRBV6-6 with TRBJ2-3; TRBD2 matches 9 bases. The germline CDR1 and CDR2 sequences are MNHNY and SVGAGI (reference sequence). The V and J ends lost 2 bases and 6 bases, in that order; junction bases with no gene match: 9. This CDR3 is built from 16 residues. CDR3 sequence reads: CASSYPGLATWDTQYF. CDR3 in DNA: TGTGCCAGCAGTTACCCCGGACTAGCGACGTGGGATACGCAGTATTTT.

Points on this clonotype: This clone may be a read error of a much larger clone one base away. The chain employs TRBV6-5 and TRBJ2-4; perhaps D is TRBD1 or TRBD2 (5 bases each). The CDR3 is 15 residues long. The germline V gene has CDR1 MNHEY and CDR2 SVGAGI. The CDR3 region is CASSPGPLARNIQYF. Written as DNA, the CDR3 is TGTGCCAGCAGTCCAGGGCCCCTAGCCAGAAACATTCAGTACTTC.

This clonotype occurred a few times. The rearrangement links TRBV7-9 to TRBJ1-6; D possibly corresponds to TRBD1 (6 bases). Trimming left V 2 bases short and J 9 bases short, with 17 bases between. The CDR3 runs 16 residues. Germline loops: CDR1 SEHNR, CDR2 FQNEAQ (reference sequence). The CDR3 DNA follows: TGTGCCAGCAGCTTAACGGGGGCAGGGTTGGGTTCACCCCTCCACTTT. Its protein product is CASSLTGAGLGSPLHF.

The chain links TRBV12-5 to TRBJ2-7, with D hard to call. The CDR3 is 13 residues long. CDR1 is LGHNT and CDR2 is FRNRAP in the germline V gene. With 0 bases removed from V and 5 bases from J, the gap between germline ends came to 8 bases. This chain's CDR3 is CASGLVVGNEQYF. CDR3 sequence (DNA): TGTGCTAGTGGTTTGGTGGTGGGGAACGAGCAGTACTTC.

On this clonotype itself: A read error may explain this, as a much larger clone is one base away. The chain uses TRBV29-1 and TRBJ1-2; D perhaps matches TRBD1 (5 bases). Trimming shortened V by 7 bases and J by 5 bases, and 17 bases separated the two germline ends. Germline V gene data show CDR1 as SQVTM and CDR2 as ANQGSEA. There are 13 residues in the CDR3. The CDR3 DNA follows: TGCAGCGCCCAAGGGGCGGGGAATTATGGCTACACCTTC. Translation: CSAQGAGNYGYTF.

This clonotype was detected a few times. The chain combines TRBV24-1 with TRBJ2-5, with D perhaps TRBD1 (6 bases). CDR3 length: 15 residues. V lost 1 base to trimming and J lost 0 bases, with 8 bases between them. The germline V gene encodes CDR1 KGHDR and CDR2 SFDVKD. As DNA, the CDR3 is TGTGCCACCAGTGATTTAGGACAGTACCAAGAGACCCAGTACTTC. Translated, it gives CATSDLGQYQETQYF.

This clonotype was counted a few times. The rearrangement links TRBV5-6 to TRBJ2-1; 8 bases match TRBD1. The J segment lost 8 bases and the V segment lost 4 bases, leaving 8 bases of the junction unmatched. The CDR3 has 14 amino acids. Looked up from germline, CDR1 is SGHDT and CDR2 is YYEEEE. The chain's CDR3 is CASSAGQGHYEQFF. The CDR3 DNA reads TGTGCCAGCAGCGCCGGACAGGGCCACTATGAGCAGTTCTTC.

This clonotype showed up just a few times. The gene calls are TRBV6-1 and TRBJ1-1; D is perhaps TRBD1 (5 bases). In germline, CDR1 is MNHNS, CDR2 SASEGT. The CDR3 totals 16 residues. V was cut by 6 bases and J by 1 base, with 18 bases left in between. The CDR3 nucleotides are TGTGCCAGCAGGCCCGGCGGGTGGGGGAAGAACACTGAAGCTTTCTTT. It specifies CASRPGGWGKNTEAFF.

This clonotype was seen a handful of times. The chain joins TRBV28 to TRBJ2-7; the match to TRBD1 covers 8 bases. This CDR3 has 14 amino acids. Germline loops: CDR1 MDHEN, CDR2 SYDVKM. The ends lost 8 bases at V and 2 bases at J; junction bases unmatched: 8. The CDR3 reads CASGGQAPPYEQYF. Here the CDR3 DNA reads TGTGCCAGCGGGGGACAGGCACCCCCCTACGAGCAGTACTTC. The variable domain in full, completed from reference TRBV28 and TRBJ2-7, reads DVKVTQSSRYLVKRTGEKVFLECVQDMDHENMFWYRQDPGLGLRLIYFSYDVKMKEKGDIPEGYSVSREKKERFSLILESASTNQTSMYLCASGGQAPPYEQYFGPGTRLTVT.